A single sample gave rise to the 30 T cell receptor beta chains below, sequenced in a study of blood T cell repertoires in COVID-19 (dated by TCRdb to the early 2020s). Libraries came from the immunoSEQ multiplex PCR assay. This is the immuneACCESS table as TCRdb keeps it, with only in-frame sequences that have V and J called. A part of the clones is gone; compared with another copy, unresolved V genes explain less than half, and the rest is unexplained. Present in this sample are more than 200,000 clones, around nine tenths of which were seen just once. The ten largest clones take up about 5% of the sample. The source material was peripheral blood. These receptors came from a woman aged 60-70 years with COVID-19, enrolled during active disease.

The chain has TRBV6-1 and TRBJ2-4; D is possibly TRBD2 (7 bases). The CDR3 totals 17 residues. The V end was cut by 4 bases, the J end by 1 base, with 17 bases between. Looked up from germline, CDR1 is MNHNS and CDR2 is SASEGT. The CDR3 sequence: CASSGGGGEPAKNIQYF. CDR3 bases: TGTGCCAGCAGTGGCGGGGGCGGCGAGCCCGCCAAAAACATTCAGTACTTC.

The V call is TRBV11-3, the J call TRBJ2-5, with 11 bases identical to TRBD2. After removal of 5 bases from V and 2 bases from J, the junction contained 7 bases not matched to a gene. The CDR3 extends over 16 amino acids. CDR1 is SGHNT, CDR2 YENEEA, per germline. CDR3 in DNA: TGTGCCAGCAGCCCCGGACTAGCGGGCCCTCAAGAGACCCAGTACTTC. Amino acid sequence: CASSPGLAGPQETQYF.

V and J are TRBV6-4 and TRBJ2-3, with 7 positions matching TRBD2. Per the germline V gene, CDR1 is MRHNA and CDR2 is SNTAGT. The length of the CDR3 is 14 residues. J lost 8 bases, V lost 3 bases, and 8 bases had no gene match. The CDR3 nucleotides read TGTGCCAGCAGTGAGGTAGCAATAGCGGGTACGCAGTATTTT. Translated: CASSEVAIAGTQYF.

The chain is built from TRBV27 and TRBJ2-5, with 12 bases aligning to TRBD2. V lost 4 bases, J lost 4 bases, and 4 bases stayed unmatched. Germline assignment: CDR1 MNHEY and CDR2 SMNVEV (reference sequence). This CDR3 comprises 15 residues. CDR3 sequence: CASSSLAGGTETQYF. CDR3 nucleotide sequence: TGTGCCAGCAGTTCACTAGCGGGAGGTACAGAGACCCAGTACTTC.

The V gene is TRBV6-5, the J gene TRBJ2-2; tentative D call: TRBD2 (7 bases). CDR1 and CDR2 (germline): MNHEY, SVGAGI. Trimming shortened V by 5 bases and J by 11 bases, and 21 bases separated the two germline ends. This CDR3 spans 15 amino acids. The CDR3 DNA is TGTGCCAGCAGTCCGATAGGGGGGGTGGCCGACGAGCTGTTTTTT. This encodes CASSPIGGVADELFF.

The chain combines TRBV5-1 with TRBJ2-7; a weak D match, TRBD2 (6 bases). Per the germline V gene, CDR1 is SGHRS and CDR2 is YFSETQ. V was shortened by 4 bases and J by 2 bases, with 13 bases between the two germline ends. The CDR3 runs 14 residues. The CDR3 DNA reads as TGCGCCAGCAGCATCCGGGACTCAACCTACGAGCAGTACTTC. Protein sequence: CASSIRDSTYEQYF.

The V call is TRBV5-4, the J call TRBJ1-1; D might be TRBD1 (5 bases). CDR1 is SGHNT, CDR2 YYREEE, per germline (reference sequence). The V end was cut by 0 bases, the J end by 7 bases, with 10 bases between. The CDR3 is made up of 13 amino acids. The CDR3 protein is CASSLEGLGEAFF. The CDR3, as DNA: TGTGCCAGCAGCTTGGAGGGGTTGGGTGAAGCTTTCTTT.

The rearrangement joins TRBV19 to TRBJ2-4, with D perhaps TRBD1 (5 bases). Trimming shortened V by 3 bases and J by 4 bases, and 16 bases separated the two germline ends. There are 16 residues in the CDR3. Germline V gene sequence: CDR1 LNHDA, CDR2 SQIVND (reference sequence). CDR3 in amino acids: CASSMSPGHGKNIQYF. In DNA, the CDR3 is TGTGCCAGTAGTATGAGTCCCGGACACGGGAAAAACATTCAGTACTTC.

The V and J genes are TRBV5-4 and TRBJ2-6; tentatively, D is TRBD1 (5 bases). V gave up 2 bases and J gave up 0 bases, with 9 bases separating them. Germline V CDR1 and CDR2: SGHNT, YYREEE (reference sequence). This CDR3 contains 16 residues. Here the CDR3 reads CASSFNRGSGANVLTF. Written as DNA, the CDR3 is TGTGCCAGCAGCTTTAATAGGGGCTCTGGGGCCAACGTCCTGACTTTC.

V is TRBV6-4 and J is TRBJ2-3; D perhaps matches TRBD2 (6 bases). Germline CDR1 reads MRHNA; CDR2 reads SNTAGT. CDR3 length: 15 residues. Trimming shortened V by 2 bases and J by 2 bases, and 11 bases separated the two germline ends. The CDR3 coding sequence is TGTGCCAGCAGTGACGATGGGGAGGCCACAGATACGCAGTATTTT. It specifies CASSDDGEATDTQYF.

The V and J genes are TRBV5-5 and TRBJ2-1; 7 positions match TRBD1. The V and J ends lost 4 bases and 0 bases, in that order; junction bases with no gene match: 4. CDR3 length: 15 residues. Germline V gene lookup returns CDR1 SGHKS and CDR2 YYEKEE (reference sequence). The DNA of the CDR3 is TGTGCCAGCAGCGGGACAGCCAGCTCCTACAATGAGCAGTTCTTC. Protein: CASSGTASSYNEQFF.

CDR3 residues: CASSPTGDSQETQYF. The CDR3 DNA is TGCGCCAGCAGCCCCACTGGGGACAGCCAAGAGACCCAGTACTTC. The rearrangement uses TRBV5-1 and TRBJ2-5; 7 positions agree with TRBD1. V shed 4 bases, J shed 1 base, and the junction held 7 bases outside the gene matches. The length of the CDR3 is 15 residues. Germline lookup yields CDR1 SGHRS and CDR2 YFSETQ.

The rearrangement links TRBV10-1 to TRBJ2-1, with 9 nucleotides matching TRBD2. The CDR3 runs 16 residues. CDR1 and CDR2 from the germline V gene are WNHNN and SYGVQD (reference sequence). The trim removed 2 bases at V and 3 bases at J, leaving 5 bases unmatched. The CDR3 region has the DNA TGCGCCAGCAGTGAGACCCCTAGCGGGATCTACAATGAGCAGTTCTTC. This translates into CASSETPSGIYNEQFF.

This chain connects TRBV19 to TRBJ1-2, with TRBD1 matching 7 bases. J gave up 3 bases and V 3 bases, and 7 bases lay outside the gene matches. This CDR3 contains 15 residues. Germline loops: CDR1 LNHDA, CDR2 SQIVND (reference sequence). The DNA for the CDR3 is TGTGCCAGTAGTATCTGGACAGGAGGAGACTATGGCTACACCTTC. Translated: CASSIWTGGDYGYTF. The full variable domain, completed using reference TRBV19 and TRBJ1-2, is DGGITQSPKYLFRKEGQNVTLSCEQNLNHDAMYWYRQDPGQGLRLIYYSQIVNDFQKGDIAEGYSVSREKKESFPLTVTSAQKNPTAFYLCASSIWTGGDYGYTFGSGTRLTVV.

This chain uses TRBV14 with TRBJ2-1; the match to TRBD2 covers 9 bases. Germline lookup yields CDR1 SGHDN and CDR2 FVKESK. This CDR3 is 19 amino acids long. V was clipped by 0 bases and J by 0 bases; unmatched bases: 9. The CDR3 loop reads CASSQDGVAGVLSYNEQFF. In nucleotides, the CDR3 is TGTGCCAGCAGCCAAGATGGGGTAGCGGGAGTGCTCTCCTACAATGAGCAGTTCTTC.

There are a few counts of this clone. V usage is TRBV13 and J usage is TRBJ1-2, with D perhaps matching TRBD1 (5 bases). Germline CDR1 reads PRHDT; CDR2 reads FYEKMQ (reference sequence). V gave up 3 bases and J gave up 8 bases, with 10 bases separating them. CDR3 length equals 12 residues. CDR3 in amino acids: CASSLWQGGYTF. The CDR3 nucleotides are TGTGCCAGCAGCTTGTGGCAGGGAGGCTACACCTTC.

The rearrangement uses TRBV18 and TRBJ2-7; the match to TRBD2 covers 9 bases. The junction had 6 bases not matched to a gene; V was cut back by 0 bases and J by 3 bases. Germline CDR1 reads KGHSH; CDR2 reads LQKENI. This CDR3 is built from 16 residues. CDR3 amino acids: CASSPPSLAGNYEQYF. In DNA form, the CDR3 reads TGTGCCAGCTCACCACCTTCGCTAGCGGGGAACTACGAGCAGTACTTC.

The CDR3 coding sequence is TGTGCCAGCAGTCCGGGACTCCGCTCCTACAATGAGCAGTTCTTC. Translated, it gives CASSPGLRSYNEQFF. The chain links TRBV7-9 to TRBJ2-1; possible D gene TRBD2, 6 bases. Per the germline V gene, CDR1 is SEHNR and CDR2 is FQNEAQ (reference sequence). The V end lost 6 bases, the J end lost 0 bases, and 12 bases lay between the germline ends. The CDR3 has 15 amino acids.

The count of this clone is one. V is TRBV5-6 and J is TRBJ2-2, with 8 bases fitting TRBD1. The CDR3 is 17 residues long. Looked up from germline, CDR1 is SGHDT and CDR2 is YYEEEE. V gave up 2 bases and J gave up 1 base; unmatched junction bases: 7. This CDR3 is CASSFRTGTGNTGELFF. The CDR3 DNA is TGTGCCAGCAGCTTCCGGACCGGGACAGGGAACACCGGGGAGCTGTTTTTT.

The V gene is TRBV18, the J gene TRBJ2-1; possible D gene TRBD2, 6 bases. Trimming took off 1 base at V and 10 bases at J, with 23 bases between the two ends. CDR1 is KGHSH, CDR2 LQKENI, per germline. There are 17 residues in the CDR3. CDR3 DNA sequence: TGTGCCAGCTCACCACTGCACCGGGCGGCCGGAGGGGACGAGCAGTTCTTC. It specifies CASSPLHRAAGGDEQFF.

The V and J genes are TRBV24-1 and TRBJ2-1; D gene ambiguous. Germline values: CDR1 KGHDR, CDR2 SFDVKD. The V and J ends lost 3 bases and 1 base respectively, with 6 bases between them. This CDR3 spans 14 amino acids. CDR3 region: CATSDPGSYNEQFF. CDR3 bases: TGTGCCACCAGTGATCCCGGGTCCTACAATGAGCAGTTCTTC.

This sequence joins TRBV7-9 and TRBJ2-5; D unclear. CDR1 and CDR2 from the germline V gene are SEHNR and FQNEAQ (reference sequence). CDR3 size: 16 residues. Trimming removed 5 bases from V and 1 base from J, with 17 bases in between. CDR3 region: CASSVLFGSPQETQYF. In nucleotides, the CDR3 is TGTGCCAGCAGCGTGTTGTTCGGGTCGCCCCAAGAGACCCAGTACTTC.

This clone was seen just once. The chain carries TRBV28 and TRBJ1-1, with a weak D call TRBD1 (5 bases). The germline CDR1 and CDR2 sequences are MDHEN and SYDVKM. V lost 2 bases to trimming and J lost 3 bases, with 19 bases between them. This CDR3 is built from 17 residues. The DNA of the CDR3 is TGTGCCAGCAGTTTACGTCAGGGACTCGGCTCATACACTGAAGCTTTCTTT. This encodes CASSLRQGLGSYTEAFF.

The chain couples TRBV5-4 to TRBJ2-5, with a weak D call TRBD1 (5 bases). The CDR3 spans 14 residues. Germline V CDR1 and CDR2: SGHNT, YYREEE (reference sequence). V was trimmed by 3 bases and J by 5 bases, leaving 14 bases between them. CDR3: CASSSDPRGETQYF. The CDR3 region has the DNA TGTGCCAGCAGCTCGGACCCAAGGGGTGAGACCCAGTACTTC.

The chain has TRBV14 and TRBJ1-1; perhaps TRBD1 as D (5 bases). V lost 4 bases, J lost 5 bases, and 14 bases lay in between. Germline V gives CDR1 SGHDN, CDR2 FVKESK. This CDR3 is built from 14 residues. DNA of the CDR3: TGTGCCAGCAGCCCCCGCGGGGGGAGGACTGAAGCTTTCTTT. Amino acid sequence: CASSPRGGRTEAFF. Full variable domain (remainder filled in from reference TRBV14 and TRBJ1-1): EAGVTQFPSHSVIEKGQTVTLRCDPISGHDNLYWYRRVMGKEIKFLLHFVKESKQDESGMPNNRFLAERTGGTYSTLKVQPAELEDSGVYFCASSPRGGRTEAFFGQGTRLTVV.

V gene TRBV10-1 combines with J gene TRBJ1-4; 9 bases align to TRBD1. CDR1 WNHNN and CDR2 SYGVQD come from the germline V gene (reference sequence). The CDR3 runs 14 residues. The J segment lost 5 bases and the V segment lost 5 bases, leaving 3 bases of the junction unmatched. The CDR3 reads CASSTGTGNEKLFF. The CDR3 DNA is TGCGCCAGCAGTACCGGGACAGGGAATGAAAAACTGTTTTTT.

This clone was counted a single time. The J gene is TRBJ1-5, the V gene TRBV19; 7 nucleotides match TRBD1. This CDR3 is built from 15 residues. Trimming at V came to 9 bases and at J to 3 bases, leaving 11 bases not matched to a gene. The germline V gene encodes CDR1 LNHDA and CDR2 SQIVND (reference sequence). CDR3 bases: TGTGCCAGCGCATCCGGGACAGCCAACAATCAGCCCCAGCATTTT. Its protein is CASASGTANNQPQHF.

This clone was observed once. The chain uses TRBV7-2 and TRBJ2-3, with 7 positions matching TRBD1. CDR3 length: 14 residues. Germline V gives CDR1 SGHTA, CDR2 FQGNSA. Losses at the gene ends were 5 bases for V and 1 base for J; bases not matched to a gene: 3. The CDR3 region is CASSPGQGTDTQYF. The CDR3 DNA is TGTGCCAGCAGCCCAGGACAGGGCACAGATACGCAGTATTTT. The full variable domain, with the rest looked up from reference TRBV7-2 and TRBJ2-3, is GAGVSQSPSNKVTEKGKDVELRCDPISGHTALYWYRQSLGQGLEFLIYFQGNSAPDKSGLPSDRFSAERTGGSVSTLTIQRTQQEDSAVYLCASSPGQGTDTQYFGPGTRLTVL.

The chain links TRBV5-6 to TRBJ1-5, with 10 bases lining up with TRBD1. V lost 0 bases to trimming and J lost 7 bases; unmatched junction nucleotides: 7. CDR1 and CDR2 (germline): SGHDT, YYEEEE. CDR3 length equals 16 residues. CDR3 sequence: CASSLARQGALQPQHF. DNA for the CDR3: TGTGCCAGCAGCTTGGCGCGACAGGGGGCTTTACAGCCCCAGCATTTT.

The chain couples TRBV5-1 to TRBJ2-1; 9 bases fit TRBD2. The CDR3 has 16 residues. Trimming cost V 3 bases and J 7 bases; bases outside gene matches: 11. Germline-derived CDR1 and CDR2 are SGHRS and YFSETQ. The DNA for the CDR3 is TGCGCCAGCAGCTGGGGGTCGGGACTAGCTTGGAATGAGCAGTTCTTC. It yields the protein CASSWGSGLAWNEQFF. The whole variable domain, filled in from reference TRBV5-1 and TRBJ2-1, reads KAGVTQTPRYLIKTRGQQVTLSCSPISGHRSVSWYQQTPGQGLQFLFEYFSETQRNKGNFPGRFSGRQFSNSRSEMNVSTLELGDSALYLCASSWGSGLAWNEQFFGPGTRLTVL.